This T cell receptor beta chain derives from a study of OX40 agonist ivuxolimab in advanced cancers. Sequenced by immunoSEQ multiplex PCR; TCRdb stores in-frame clones only, minus some. The top ten hold 8.5% to 14% of the sample, which has roughly 35,000 clones, around four fifths seen once. In germline, CDR1 is SGDLS, CDR2 YYNGEE. The CDR3 length is 15 residues. Trimming shortened V by 2 bases and J by 7 bases, and 13 bases separated the two germline ends. Prior autoimmune disease or systemic immunosuppression barred patients. This clone was found once. Source: CD4+ or CD8+ T cells sorted from blood, taken in a trial of the OX40 agonist ivuxolimab. This clonotype was obtained from an adult with an advanced solid tumor such as melanoma, head and neck, liver or kidney cancer. V is TRBV9 and J is TRBJ1-6; possible D gene TRBD1, 6 bases. CDR3 sequence reads: CASSVAGEINSPLHF. The CDR3 nucleotides are TGTGCCAGCAGCGTCGCAGGGGAAATCAATTCACCCCTCCACTTT.